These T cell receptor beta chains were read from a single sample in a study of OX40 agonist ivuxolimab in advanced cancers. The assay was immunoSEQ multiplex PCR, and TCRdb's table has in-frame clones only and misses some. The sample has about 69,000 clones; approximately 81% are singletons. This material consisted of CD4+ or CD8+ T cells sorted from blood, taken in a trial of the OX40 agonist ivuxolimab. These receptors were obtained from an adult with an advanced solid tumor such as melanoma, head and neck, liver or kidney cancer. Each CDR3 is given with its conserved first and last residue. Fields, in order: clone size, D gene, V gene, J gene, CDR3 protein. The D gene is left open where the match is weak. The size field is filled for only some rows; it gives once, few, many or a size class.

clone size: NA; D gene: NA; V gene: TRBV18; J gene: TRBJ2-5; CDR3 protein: CASSHFEETQYF
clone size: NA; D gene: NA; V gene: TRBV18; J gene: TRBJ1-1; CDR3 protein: CASSRAPTEAFF
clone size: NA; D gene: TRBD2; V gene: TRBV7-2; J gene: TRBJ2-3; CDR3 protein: CASSLWRGRAPDTQYF
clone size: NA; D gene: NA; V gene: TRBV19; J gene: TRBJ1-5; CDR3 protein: CASSFEGYSNQPQHF
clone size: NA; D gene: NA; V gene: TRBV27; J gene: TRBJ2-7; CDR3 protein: CASAPRSRSASWEQYF
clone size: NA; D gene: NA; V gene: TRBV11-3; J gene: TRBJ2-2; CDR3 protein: CASSLHTTGELFF
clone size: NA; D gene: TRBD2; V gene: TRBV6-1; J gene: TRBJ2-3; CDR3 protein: CASKRTRTSTDTQYF
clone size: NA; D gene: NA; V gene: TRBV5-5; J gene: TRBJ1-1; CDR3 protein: CASSRQTNTEAFF
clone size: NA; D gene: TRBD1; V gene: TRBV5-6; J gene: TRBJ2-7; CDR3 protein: CASSPTGSKEQYF
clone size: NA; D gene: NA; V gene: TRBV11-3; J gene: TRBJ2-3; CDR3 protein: CASSFIGDTDTQYF
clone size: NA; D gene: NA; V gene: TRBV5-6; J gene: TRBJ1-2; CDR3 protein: CASSMGSNYGYTF
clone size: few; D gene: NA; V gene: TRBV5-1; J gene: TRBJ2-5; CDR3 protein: CASSLQVQETQYF
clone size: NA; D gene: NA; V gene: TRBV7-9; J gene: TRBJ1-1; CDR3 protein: CASSSKNTEAFF
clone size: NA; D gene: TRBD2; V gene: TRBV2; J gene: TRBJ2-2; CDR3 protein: CASSEGDPAGEGGELFF
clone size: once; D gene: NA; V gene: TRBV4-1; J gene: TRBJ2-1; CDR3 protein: CASSQRMGSGIHEQFF
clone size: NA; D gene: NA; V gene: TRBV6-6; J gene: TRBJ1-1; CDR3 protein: CASSYVGADTEAFF
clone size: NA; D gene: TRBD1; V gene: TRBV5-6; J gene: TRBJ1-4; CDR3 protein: CASSLGRLGQYNEKLFF
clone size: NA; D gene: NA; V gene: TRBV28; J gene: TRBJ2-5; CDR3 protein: CASSGGQIGETQYF
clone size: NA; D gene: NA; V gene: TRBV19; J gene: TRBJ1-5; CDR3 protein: CASSIDLSSAQHF
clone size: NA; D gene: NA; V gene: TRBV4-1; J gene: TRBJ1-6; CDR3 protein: CASSLITGTVSSYNSPLHF
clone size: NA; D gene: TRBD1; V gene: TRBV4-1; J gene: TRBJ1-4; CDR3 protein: CASSPAARRDRGEKLFF
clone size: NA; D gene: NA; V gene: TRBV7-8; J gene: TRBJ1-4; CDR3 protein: CASSFLREGYEKLFF
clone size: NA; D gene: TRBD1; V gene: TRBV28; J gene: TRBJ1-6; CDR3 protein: CASSPSGQGMLSPLHF
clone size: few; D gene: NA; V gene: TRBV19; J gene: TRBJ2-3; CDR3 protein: CASSYSTGISTDTQYF
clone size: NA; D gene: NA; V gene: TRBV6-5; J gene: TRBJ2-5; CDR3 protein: CASTAGFRETQYF
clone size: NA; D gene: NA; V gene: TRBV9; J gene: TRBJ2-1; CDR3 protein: CASSETSFSYNEQFF
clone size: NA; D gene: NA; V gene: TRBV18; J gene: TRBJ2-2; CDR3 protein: CASSPAGAANTGELFF
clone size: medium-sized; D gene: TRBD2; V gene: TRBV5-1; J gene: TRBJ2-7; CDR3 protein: CASTFFSGSGYEQYF
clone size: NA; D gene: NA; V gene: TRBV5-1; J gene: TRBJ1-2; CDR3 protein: CASSLTHSQYGYTF
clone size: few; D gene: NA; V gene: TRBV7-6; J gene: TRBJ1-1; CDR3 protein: CASSLGTSGGFGLNTEAFF
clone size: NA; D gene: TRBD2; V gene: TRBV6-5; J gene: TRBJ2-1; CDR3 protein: CASSSRGGIFNEQFF
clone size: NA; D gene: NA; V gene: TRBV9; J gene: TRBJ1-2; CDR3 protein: CASSGPKNNYGYTF
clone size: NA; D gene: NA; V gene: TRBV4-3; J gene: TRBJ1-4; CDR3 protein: CASSPGPRGATNEKLFF
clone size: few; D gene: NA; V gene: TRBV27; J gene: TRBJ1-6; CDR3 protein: CASSLLNSPLHF
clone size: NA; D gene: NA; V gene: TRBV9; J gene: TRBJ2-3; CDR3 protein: CASSVPQEGKLSDTQYF
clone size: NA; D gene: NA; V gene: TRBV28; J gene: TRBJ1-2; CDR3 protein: CASSTPGGSYGYTF
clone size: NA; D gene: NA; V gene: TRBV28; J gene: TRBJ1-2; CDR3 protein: CASSSGTNYGYTF